The rows below give T cell receptor beta chains drawn from one sample of a study of identical twins. MiXCR was run by TCRdb on the 5' RACE reads, yielding one entry per CDR3 protein. The sample shows hundreds of thousands of distinct CDR3 sequences, roughly 6.2% of them seen only once. The source material was naive T cells sorted from blood. The receptors shown here come from a man between 18 and 29 years old in good health. Both conserved end residues are part of each CDR3. The D gene is left open where the match is weak. Not all rows give a size; the values are once, few, many and, for expanded clones, a class.

j_call	v_call	d_call	clone_size	cdr3_aa	cdr3_nt
TRBJ2-3	TRBV24-1	NA	few	CATSDLGSGAGTDTQYF	TGTGCCACCAGTGATTTGGGGTCAGGGGCAGGGACAGATACGCAGTATTTT
TRBJ1-5	TRBV2	NA	few	CASSDTVGNQPQHF	TGTGCCAGCAGTGATACGGTTGGCAATCAGCCCCAGCATTTT
TRBJ2-2	TRBV24-1	TRBD2	many	CATSDPSGRYTGELFF	TGTGCCACCAGTGACCCTAGCGGGAGATACACCGGGGAGCTGTTTTTT
TRBJ2-1	TRBV10-3	NA	NA	CAISENRERHPTEQFF	TGTGCCATCAGTGAGAACAGGGAGAGACACCCCACTGAGCAGTTCTTC
TRBJ2-7	TRBV7-9	TRBD1	few	CASSPQGASSYEQYF	TGTGCCAGCAGTCCGCAGGGGGCTTCCTCCTACGAGCAGTACTTC
TRBJ1-5	TRBV5-1	NA	few	CASSLRGRPGEPQHF	TGCGCCAGCAGCTTGAGAGGGAGGCCAGGCGAGCCCCAGCATTTT
TRBJ1-4	TRBV20-1	NA	many	CSAKGATNEKLFF	TGCAGTGCTAAGGGCGCAACTAATGAAAAACTGTTTTTT
TRBJ2-2	TRBV27	NA	many	CASRRLGNTGELFF	TGTGCCAGCAGACGACTAGGGAACACCGGGGAGCTGTTTTTT
TRBJ2-7	TRBV29-1	NA	many	CSPLGGVF	TGCAGCCCCCTCGGCGGTGTCTTC
TRBJ2-1	TRBV20-1	TRBD2	many	CSAPPRSGGSYNEQFF	TGCAGTGCCCCACCGAGGAGCGGGGGGTCCTACAATGAGCAGTTCTTC
TRBJ1-6	TRBV6-1	NA	NA	CASSEAGQNYNSPLHF	TGTGCCAGCAGTGAAGCAGGACAAAACTATAATTCACCCCTCCACTTT
TRBJ1-3	TRBV5-1	NA	NA	CASSSTSNSGNTIYF	TGCGCCAGCAGCTCAACCTCCAACTCTGGAAACACCATATATTTT
TRBJ1-5	TRBV28	NA	many	CASRIKQGRNQPQHF	TGTGCCAGCAGGATAAAACAGGGACGCAATCAGCCCCAGCATTTT
TRBJ1-5	TRBV20-1	TRBD1	many	CSGGDRGLGQPQHF	TGCAGTGGTGGGGACAGGGGGTTGGGGCAGCCCCAGCATTTT
TRBJ2-3	TRBV4-2	TRBD2	NA	CASSRGLAGGQGTDTQYF	TGTGCCAGCAGCCGAGGACTAGCGGGAGGCCAAGGTACAGATACGCAGTATTTT
TRBJ2-2	TRBV5-1	TRBD2	NA	CASSPGGHGTGELFF	TGCGCCAGCAGCCCGGGGGGGCACGGCACCGGGGAGCTGTTTTTT
TRBJ2-7	TRBV28	TRBD1	many	CASRQRTGSYEQYF	TGTGCCAGCAGACAGAGGACAGGGTCCTACGAGCAGTACTTC
TRBJ1-5	TRBV12-3/TRBV12-4	NA	many	CASSPSPGSRDQPQHF	TGTGCCAGCAGTCCCTCTCCGGGGTCCCGGGACCAGCCCCAGCATTTT
TRBJ1-4	TRBV20-1	TRBD1	few	CSARDLRQGGEKLFF	TGCAGTGCTAGAGACCTTAGACAGGGTGGAGAAAAACTGTTTTTT
TRBJ2-1	TRBV5-1	TRBD2	many	CASSMGLAGVDEQFF	TGCGCCAGCAGCATGGGACTAGCGGGAGTTGACGAGCAGTTCTTC
TRBJ1-6	TRBV6-5	NA	NA	CASSYIWGEVVNSPLHF	TGTGCCAGCAGTTATATCTGGGGCGAAGTTGTTAATTCACCCCTCCACTTT
TRBJ2-1	TRBV7-2	TRBD2	NA	CASLLAGVNEQFF	TGTGCCAGCCTACTAGCGGGGGTCAATGAGCAGTTCTTC
TRBJ2-7	TRBV4-3	TRBD2	many	CASSQDRTRSEQYF	TGCGCCAGCAGCCAAGATCGGACTAGAAGCGAGCAGTACTTC
TRBJ1-1	TRBV4-1	TRBD1	many	CASSHGQGGSTEAFF	TGCGCCAGCAGCCATGGACAGGGAGGGAGCACTGAAGCTTTCTTT